One T cell receptor (beta chain) is described in this entry. Its target is unknown. This entry comes from a study of shared clonotypes between healthy human individuals. General study findings and limits: Clonotype sharing across several donors was observed for around 5.1% of naive CD4 clonotypes.

Produced via immunoSEQ multiplex PCR; TCRdb's table is partial and in-frame only. The sample holds some 800,000 clones, nearly 95% seen once. The naive CD8 fraction comprised CD45RO-negative cells positively selected for CCR7 and excluded terminally differentiated effector memory CD45RA+ cells. Each donor was a Caucasian adult residing in Nashville, Tennessee. CDR1 and CDR2 (germline): MDHEN, SYDVKM. V gave up 4 bases and J gave up 2 bases; unmatched junction bases: 11. This CDR3 has 17 residues. The receptor was derived from a man aged 25 to 45 in good health. The V call is TRBV28, the J call TRBJ2-5; 9 positions agree with TRBD1. The sequenced sample was naive CD8+ T cells sorted from blood. The CDR3 nucleotides are TGTGCCAGCAGTTCTGAGCGACAGGGGGGCCTACAAGAGACCCAGTACTTC. This sequence encodes CASSSERQGGLQETQYF.